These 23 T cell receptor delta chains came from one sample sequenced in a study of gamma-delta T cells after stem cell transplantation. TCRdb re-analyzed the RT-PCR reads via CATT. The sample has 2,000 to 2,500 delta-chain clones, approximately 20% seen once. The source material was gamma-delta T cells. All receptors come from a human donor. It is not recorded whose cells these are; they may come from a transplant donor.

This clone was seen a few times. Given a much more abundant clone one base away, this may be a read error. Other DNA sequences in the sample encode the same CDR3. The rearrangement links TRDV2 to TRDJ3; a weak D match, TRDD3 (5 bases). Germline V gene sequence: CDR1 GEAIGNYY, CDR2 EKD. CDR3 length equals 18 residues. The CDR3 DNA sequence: TGTGCCTGTGACACCGTCTGGGAGGTCGCCTGGGACACTCGACAGATGTTTTTC. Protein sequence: CACDTVWEVAWDTRQMFF.

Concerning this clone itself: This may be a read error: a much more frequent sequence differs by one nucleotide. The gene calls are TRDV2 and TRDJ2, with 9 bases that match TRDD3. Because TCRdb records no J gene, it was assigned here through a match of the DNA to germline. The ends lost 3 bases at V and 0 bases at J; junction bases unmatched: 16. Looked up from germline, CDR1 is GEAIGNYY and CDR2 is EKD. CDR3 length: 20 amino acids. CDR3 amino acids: CACDPILGDSTRALTAQLFF. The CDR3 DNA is TGTGCCTGTGACCCGATACTGGGGGACTCTACCCGAGCTTTGACAGCACAACTCTTCTTT.

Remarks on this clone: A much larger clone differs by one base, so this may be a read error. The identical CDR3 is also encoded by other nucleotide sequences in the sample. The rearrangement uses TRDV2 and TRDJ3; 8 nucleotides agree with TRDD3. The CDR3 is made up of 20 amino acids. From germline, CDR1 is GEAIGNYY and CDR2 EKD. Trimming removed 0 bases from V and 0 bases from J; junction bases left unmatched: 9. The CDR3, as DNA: TGTGCCTGTGACACCGTAACTGGGGGGTCTAGCTCCTGGGACACCCGACAGATGTTTTTC. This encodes CACDTVTGGSSSWDTRQMFF.

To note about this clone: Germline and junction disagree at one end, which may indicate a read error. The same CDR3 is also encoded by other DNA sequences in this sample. CDR3 in DNA: TGTGCTCTTGGGGCCAAACGGCCTTCCCCGTACTGGGGGATACCGGCCCCCGACGATAAGCTCATCTTT. It is translated as CALGAKRPSPYWGIPAPDDKLIF. The chain combines TRDV1 with TRDJ1; 12 bases are shared with TRDD3. From germline, CDR1 is TSWWSYY and CDR2 QGS. The CDR3 length is 23 residues.

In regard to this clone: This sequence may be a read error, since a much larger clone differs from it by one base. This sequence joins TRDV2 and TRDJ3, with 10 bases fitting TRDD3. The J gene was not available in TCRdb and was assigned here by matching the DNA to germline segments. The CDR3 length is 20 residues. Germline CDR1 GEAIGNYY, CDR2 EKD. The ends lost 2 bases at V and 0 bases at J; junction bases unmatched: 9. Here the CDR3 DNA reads TGTGCCTGTGACATCCGTACTGGGGGATGGAGCTCCTGGGACACCCGACAGATGTTTTTC. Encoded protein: CACDIRTGGWSSWDTRQMFF.

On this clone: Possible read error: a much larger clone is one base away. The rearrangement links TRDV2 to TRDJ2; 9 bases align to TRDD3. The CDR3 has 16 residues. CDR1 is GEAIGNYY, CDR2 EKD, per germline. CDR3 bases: TGTGCCCGTGACCCGTACTGGGGGACTTTGACAGCACAACTCTTCTTT. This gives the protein CARDPYWGTLTAQLFF.

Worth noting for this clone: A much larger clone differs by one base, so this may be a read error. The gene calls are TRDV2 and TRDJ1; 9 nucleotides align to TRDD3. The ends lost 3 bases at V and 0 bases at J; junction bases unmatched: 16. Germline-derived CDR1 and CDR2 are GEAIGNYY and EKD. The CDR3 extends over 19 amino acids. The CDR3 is CACDYVLGETRTYTDKLIF. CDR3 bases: TGTGCCTGTGACTATGTACTGGGGGAAACGCGAACGTACACCGATAAACTCATCTTT.

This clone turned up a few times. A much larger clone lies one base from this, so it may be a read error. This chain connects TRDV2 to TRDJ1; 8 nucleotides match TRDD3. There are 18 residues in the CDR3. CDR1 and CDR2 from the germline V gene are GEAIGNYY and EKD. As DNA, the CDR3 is TGTGCCCGTGACACCGCGGGCCTGGGGGAACCGTACACCGATAAACTCATCTTT. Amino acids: CARDTAGLGEPYTDKLIF.

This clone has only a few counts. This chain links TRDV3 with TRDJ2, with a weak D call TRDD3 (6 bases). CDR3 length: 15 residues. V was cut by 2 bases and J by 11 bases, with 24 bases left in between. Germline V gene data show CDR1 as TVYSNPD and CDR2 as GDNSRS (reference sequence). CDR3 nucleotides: TGTGCCTTTCACTGGGTCACCCTAAAGATGTCGCAACTCTTCTTT. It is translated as CAFHWVTLKMSQLFF.

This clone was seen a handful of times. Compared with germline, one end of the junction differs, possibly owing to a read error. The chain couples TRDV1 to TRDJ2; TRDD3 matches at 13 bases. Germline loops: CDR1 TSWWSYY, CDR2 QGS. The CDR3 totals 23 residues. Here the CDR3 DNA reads TGTGCTCTTGGGGAACTTCCTATCAATCTTGTACTGGGGGATACGGCTTTGACAGCACAACACTTCTTT. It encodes CALGELPINLVLGDTALTAQHFF.

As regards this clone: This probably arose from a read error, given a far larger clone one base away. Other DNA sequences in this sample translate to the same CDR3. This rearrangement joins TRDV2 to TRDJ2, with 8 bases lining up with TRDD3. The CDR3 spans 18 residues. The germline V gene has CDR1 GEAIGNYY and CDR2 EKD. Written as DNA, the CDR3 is TGTGCCTGTGACACGAGGTGGGGGATCCCTGCTTTGACAGCACAACTCTTCTTC. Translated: CACDTRWGIPALTAQLFF.

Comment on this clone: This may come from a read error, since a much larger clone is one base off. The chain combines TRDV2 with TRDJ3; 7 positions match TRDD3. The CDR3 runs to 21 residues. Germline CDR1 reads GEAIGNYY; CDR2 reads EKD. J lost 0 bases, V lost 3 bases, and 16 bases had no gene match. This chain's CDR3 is CACDVRSLWGPRSWDTRQMFF. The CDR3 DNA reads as TGTGCCTGTGACGTCCGGAGCCTCTGGGGGCCCCGCTCCTGGGACACCCGACAGATGTTTTTC.

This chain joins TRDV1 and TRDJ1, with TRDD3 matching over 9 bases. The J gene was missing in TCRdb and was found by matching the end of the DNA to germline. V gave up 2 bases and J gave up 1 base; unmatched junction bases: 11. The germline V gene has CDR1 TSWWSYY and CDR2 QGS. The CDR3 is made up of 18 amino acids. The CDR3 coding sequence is TGTGCTCTTGGGGAATACTGGGGGAGGGGGGGCCCCACCGATAAACTCATCTTT. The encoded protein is CALGEYWGRGGPTDKLIF.

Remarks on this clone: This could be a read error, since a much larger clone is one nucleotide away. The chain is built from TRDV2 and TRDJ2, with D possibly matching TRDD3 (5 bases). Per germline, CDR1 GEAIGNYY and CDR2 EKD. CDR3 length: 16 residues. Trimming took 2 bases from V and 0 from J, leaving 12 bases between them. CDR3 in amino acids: CACDKRGGTLTAQLFF. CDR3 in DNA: TGTGCCTGTGACAAACGGGGGGGCACTTTGACAGCACAACTCTTCTTT.

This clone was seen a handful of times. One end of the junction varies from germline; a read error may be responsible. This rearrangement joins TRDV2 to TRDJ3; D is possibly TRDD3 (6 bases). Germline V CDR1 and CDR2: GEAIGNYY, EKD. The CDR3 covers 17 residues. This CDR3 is CACEILDTGWDTRHMFF. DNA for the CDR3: TGTGCCTGTGAAATTCTGGATACCGGATGGGACACCCGACATATGTTTTTC.

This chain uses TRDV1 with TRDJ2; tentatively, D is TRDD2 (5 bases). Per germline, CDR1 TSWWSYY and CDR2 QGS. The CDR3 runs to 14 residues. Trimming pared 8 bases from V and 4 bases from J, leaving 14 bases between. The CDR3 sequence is CALTGPTATAQLFF. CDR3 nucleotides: TGTGCTCTTACGGGCCCTACTGCGACAGCACAACTCTTCTTT.

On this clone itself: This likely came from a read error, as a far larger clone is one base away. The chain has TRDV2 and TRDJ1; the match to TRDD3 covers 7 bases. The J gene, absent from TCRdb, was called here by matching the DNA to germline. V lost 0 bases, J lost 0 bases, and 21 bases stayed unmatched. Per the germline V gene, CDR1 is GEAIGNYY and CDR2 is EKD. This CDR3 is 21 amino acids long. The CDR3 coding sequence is TGTGCCTGTGACACCGGGCCCTACAATACTGGGGAGTCGCCGTACACCGATAAACTCATCTTT. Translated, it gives CACDTGPYNTGESPYTDKLIF.

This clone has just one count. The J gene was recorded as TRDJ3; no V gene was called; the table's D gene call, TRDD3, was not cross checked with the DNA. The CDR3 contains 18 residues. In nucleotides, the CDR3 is TGTGCCTGTGACACCTGGGGGATTCACTCCTTGTACACCCGACAGATGTTTTTC. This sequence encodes CACDTWGIHSLYTRQMFF.

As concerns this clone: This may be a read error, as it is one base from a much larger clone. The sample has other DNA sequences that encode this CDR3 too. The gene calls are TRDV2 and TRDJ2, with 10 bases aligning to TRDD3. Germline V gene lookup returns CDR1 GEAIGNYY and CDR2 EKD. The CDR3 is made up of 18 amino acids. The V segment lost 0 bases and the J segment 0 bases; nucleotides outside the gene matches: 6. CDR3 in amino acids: CACDTVGDTGSLTAQLFF. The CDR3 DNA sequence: TGTGCCTGTGACACCGTGGGGGATACAGGCTCTTTGACAGCACAACTCTTCTTT.

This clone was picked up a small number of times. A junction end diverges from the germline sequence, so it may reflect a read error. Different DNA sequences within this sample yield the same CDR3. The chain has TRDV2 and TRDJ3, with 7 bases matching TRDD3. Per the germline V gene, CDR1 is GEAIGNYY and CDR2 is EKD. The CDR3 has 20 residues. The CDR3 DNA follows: TGCGCCTGTGACACCGGAAGGTACTGGGGAATTCCCTGGGACACCCGACAGATGTTTTTC. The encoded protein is CACDTGRYWGIPWDTRQMFF.

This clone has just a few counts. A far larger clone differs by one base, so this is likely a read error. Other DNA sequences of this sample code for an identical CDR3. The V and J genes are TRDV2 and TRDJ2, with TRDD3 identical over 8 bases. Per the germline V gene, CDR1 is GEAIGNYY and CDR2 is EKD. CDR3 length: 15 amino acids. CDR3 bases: TGTGCCTGTGACACCGTAGGTGGGGATACAGCACACCTCTTCTTT. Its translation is CACDTVGGDTAHLFF.

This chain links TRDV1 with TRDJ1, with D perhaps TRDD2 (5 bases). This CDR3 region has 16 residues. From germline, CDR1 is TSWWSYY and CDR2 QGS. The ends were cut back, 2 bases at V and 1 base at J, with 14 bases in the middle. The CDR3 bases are TGTGCTCTTGGGGAATTTTCTCCTCTTCCCACCGATAAACTCATCTTT. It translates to CALGEFSPLPTDKLIF.

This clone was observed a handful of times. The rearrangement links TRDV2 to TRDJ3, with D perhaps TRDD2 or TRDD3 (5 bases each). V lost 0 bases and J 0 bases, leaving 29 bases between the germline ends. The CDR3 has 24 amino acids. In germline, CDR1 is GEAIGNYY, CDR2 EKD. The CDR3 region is CACDTGGLHRSLRASSWDTRQMFF. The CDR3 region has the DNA TGTGCCTGTGACACCGGGGGCCTACATCGGAGCCTCAGGGCAAGCTCCTGGGACACCCGACAGATGTTTTTC.